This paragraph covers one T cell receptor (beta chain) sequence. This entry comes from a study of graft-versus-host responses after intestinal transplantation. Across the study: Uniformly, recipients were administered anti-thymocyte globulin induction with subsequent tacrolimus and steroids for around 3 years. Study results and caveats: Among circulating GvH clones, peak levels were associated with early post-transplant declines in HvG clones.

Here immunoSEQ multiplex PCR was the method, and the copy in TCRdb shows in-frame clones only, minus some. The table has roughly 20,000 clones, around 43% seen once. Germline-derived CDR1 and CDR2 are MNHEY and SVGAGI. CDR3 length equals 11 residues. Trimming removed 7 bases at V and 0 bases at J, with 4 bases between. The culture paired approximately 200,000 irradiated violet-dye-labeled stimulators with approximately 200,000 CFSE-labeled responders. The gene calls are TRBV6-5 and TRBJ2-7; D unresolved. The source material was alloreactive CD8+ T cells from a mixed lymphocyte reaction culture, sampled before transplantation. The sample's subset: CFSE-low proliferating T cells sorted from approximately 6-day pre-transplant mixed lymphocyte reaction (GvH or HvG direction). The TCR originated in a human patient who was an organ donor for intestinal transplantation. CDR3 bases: TGTGCCAGCACCGGCTCCTACGAGCAGTACTTC. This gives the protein CASTGSYEQYF.